These T cell receptor beta chains were read from a single sample in a study of blood T cell repertoires in COVID-19. TCRdb's table, derived via immunoSEQ multiplex PCR, lists solely in-frame clones and lacks some. The data hold about 220,000 clones, with roughly 80% observed a single time. The sequenced material came from peripheral blood. These receptors all stem from a woman in her 70s with acute or convalescent COVID-19. CDR3s include the opening cysteine and the closing phenylalanine or tryptophan. Fields, in order: V gene, clone size, J gene, CDR3 protein. A row's size may be missing; if present it is once, few, many or a size class.

V gene: TRBV5-5; clone size: NA; J gene: TRBJ2-1; CDR3 protein: CASSTGGTSGARSNNEQFF
V gene: TRBV7-9; clone size: once; J gene: TRBJ1-4; CDR3 protein: CASSLGGTGSEKLFF
V gene: TRBV18; clone size: NA; J gene: TRBJ2-3; CDR3 protein: CASSPTSGTDTQYF
V gene: TRBV4-3; clone size: NA; J gene: TRBJ2-1; CDR3 protein: CASSQGTGEDEQFF
V gene: TRBV27; clone size: NA; J gene: TRBJ2-7; CDR3 protein: CASSRKAGSEYEQYF
V gene: TRBV5-1; clone size: NA; J gene: TRBJ2-3; CDR3 protein: CASSNSDRALTDTQYF
V gene: TRBV10-1; clone size: once; J gene: TRBJ2-2; CDR3 protein: CASSKRHPGINTGELFF
V gene: TRBV5-4; clone size: once; J gene: TRBJ2-2; CDR3 protein: CASTTKRGGAGTGELFF
V gene: TRBV7-2; clone size: NA; J gene: TRBJ2-1; CDR3 protein: CASRSGGGNNEQFF
V gene: TRBV4-1; clone size: NA; J gene: TRBJ1-2; CDR3 protein: CASSQGTGQTNYGYTF
V gene: TRBV7-2; clone size: NA; J gene: TRBJ1-2; CDR3 protein: CASSYSGGDRYGYTF
V gene: TRBV19; clone size: NA; J gene: TRBJ2-4; CDR3 protein: CASSIGGQRDIQYF
V gene: TRBV24-1; clone size: once; J gene: TRBJ1-5; CDR3 protein: CATSESGTAWNQPQHF
V gene: TRBV7-2; clone size: few; J gene: TRBJ1-6; CDR3 protein: CASSGTRNSPLHF
V gene: TRBV19; clone size: NA; J gene: TRBJ1-2; CDR3 protein: CASSARDRVYDGYTF
V gene: TRBV2; clone size: NA; J gene: TRBJ2-3; CDR3 protein: CASSPRRGGWGTDTQYF
V gene: TRBV6-5; clone size: NA; J gene: TRBJ2-5; CDR3 protein: CAVVDNGVQETQYF
V gene: TRBV18; clone size: NA; J gene: TRBJ2-3; CDR3 protein: CASSPLYMGLAGSTDTQYF
V gene: TRBV19; clone size: few; J gene: TRBJ1-3; CDR3 protein: CASARTDLQYTIYF
V gene: TRBV11-2; clone size: NA; J gene: TRBJ1-1; CDR3 protein: CASSLRLRAGAFF
V gene: TRBV9; clone size: NA; J gene: TRBJ2-5; CDR3 protein: CASSVGSGGGIETQYF
V gene: TRBV10-3; clone size: NA; J gene: TRBJ1-2; CDR3 protein: CAISPQLSLVGYTF
V gene: TRBV6-1; clone size: NA; J gene: TRBJ1-6; CDR3 protein: CASSEALRGGGSPLHF
V gene: TRBV7-3; clone size: NA; J gene: TRBJ2-1; CDR3 protein: CASSSQRGGTHEQFF
V gene: TRBV19; clone size: NA; J gene: TRBJ2-1; CDR3 protein: CASRAGQGGNEQFF
V gene: TRBV15; clone size: NA; J gene: TRBJ2-2; CDR3 protein: CATSLAGNTGELFF
V gene: TRBV6-1; clone size: NA; J gene: TRBJ2-3; CDR3 protein: CASSEARRTSGADTQYF
V gene: TRBV7-2; clone size: NA; J gene: TRBJ1-6; CDR3 protein: CASSFRPRGANSPLHF
V gene: TRBV5-1; clone size: NA; J gene: TRBJ1-1; CDR3 protein: CASSFTGVGVVGTEAFF
V gene: TRBV14; clone size: NA; J gene: TRBJ1-2; CDR3 protein: CASSQGADQGTYGYTF
V gene: TRBV21-1; clone size: NA; J gene: TRBJ1-3; CDR3 protein: CASSSTRQVGGNTIYF
V gene: TRBV18; clone size: few; J gene: TRBJ2-1; CDR3 protein: CASSPGGNEQFF
V gene: TRBV5-1; clone size: NA; J gene: TRBJ1-2; CDR3 protein: CASSPDVKYGGGYTF
V gene: TRBV19; clone size: few; J gene: TRBJ2-5; CDR3 protein: CASSPAGGEETQYF
V gene: TRBV29-1; clone size: NA; J gene: TRBJ2-5; CDR3 protein: CSVRHRGGGETQYF
V gene: TRBV5-4; clone size: once; J gene: TRBJ2-3; CDR3 protein: CASSLDRLGADTQYF
V gene: TRBV5-1; clone size: NA; J gene: TRBJ2-1; CDR3 protein: CASSSGGGIYNEQFF
V gene: TRBV19; clone size: NA; J gene: TRBJ2-5; CDR3 protein: CASSLQDQETQYF
V gene: TRBV9; clone size: NA; J gene: TRBJ1-2; CDR3 protein: CASSVAGTTYGYTF
V gene: TRBV7-6; clone size: NA; J gene: TRBJ1-3; CDR3 protein: CASSIGGPGGNTIYF
V gene: TRBV9; clone size: NA; J gene: TRBJ2-7; CDR3 protein: CASSPLGGGWRDEQYF
V gene: TRBV27; clone size: NA; J gene: TRBJ1-5; CDR3 protein: CASREIGQPQHF